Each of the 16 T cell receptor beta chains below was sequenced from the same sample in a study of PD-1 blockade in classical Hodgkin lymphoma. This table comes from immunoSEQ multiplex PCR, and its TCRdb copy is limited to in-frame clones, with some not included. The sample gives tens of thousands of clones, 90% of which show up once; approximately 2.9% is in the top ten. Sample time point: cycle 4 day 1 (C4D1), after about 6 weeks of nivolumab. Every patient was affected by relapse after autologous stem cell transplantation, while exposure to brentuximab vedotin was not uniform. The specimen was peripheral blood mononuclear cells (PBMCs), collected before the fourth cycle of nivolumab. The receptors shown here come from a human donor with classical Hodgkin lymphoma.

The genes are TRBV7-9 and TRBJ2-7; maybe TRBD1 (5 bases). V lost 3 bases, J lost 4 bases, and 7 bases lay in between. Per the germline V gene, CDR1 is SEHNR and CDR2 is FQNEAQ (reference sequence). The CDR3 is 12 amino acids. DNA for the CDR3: TGTGCCAGCAGCTTGCAGGGTTACGAGCAGTACTTC. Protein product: CASSLQGYEQYF. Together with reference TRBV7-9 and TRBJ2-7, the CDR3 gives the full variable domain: DTGVSQNPRHKITKRGQNVTFRCDPISEHNRLYWYRQTLGQGPEFLTYFQNEAQLEKSRLLSDRFSAERPKGSFSTLEIQRTEQGDSAMYLCASSLQGYEQYFGPGTRLTVT.

The CDR3, as DNA: TGTGCCAGTAATATGGGGCGCCCCTCTGGAAACACCATATATTTT. This translates into CASNMGRPSGNTIYF. The chain uses TRBV19 and TRBJ1-3, with TRBD1 as a possible D gene (5 bases). CDR1 and CDR2 from the germline V gene are LNHDA and SQIVND (reference sequence). The V end was cut by 7 bases, the J end by 0 bases, with 13 bases between. This CDR3 is 15 amino acids long.

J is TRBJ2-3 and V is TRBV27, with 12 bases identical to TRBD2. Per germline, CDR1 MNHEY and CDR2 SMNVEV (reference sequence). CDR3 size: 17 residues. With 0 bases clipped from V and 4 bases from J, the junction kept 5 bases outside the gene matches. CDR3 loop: CASSLSSSGGASDTQYF. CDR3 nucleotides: TGTGCCAGCAGTTTATCCTCTAGCGGGGGGGCCTCAGATACGCAGTATTTT.

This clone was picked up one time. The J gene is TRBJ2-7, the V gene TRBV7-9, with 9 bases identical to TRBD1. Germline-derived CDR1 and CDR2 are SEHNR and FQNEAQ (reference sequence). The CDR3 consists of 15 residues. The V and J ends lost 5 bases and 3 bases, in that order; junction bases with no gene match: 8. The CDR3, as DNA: TGTGCCAGCAGCCTTGGACAGGGGCGTAACTACGAGCAGTACTTC. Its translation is CASSLGQGRNYEQYF.

The CDR3 region has the DNA TGTGCCAGTAGTACCCATCCTCGCAGGCTATTATACGAGCAGTACTTC. This encodes CASSTHPRRLLYEQYF. The V call is TRBV19, the J call TRBJ2-7; D is unresolved. The V and J ends lost 4 bases and 4 bases respectively, with 20 bases between them. Per germline, CDR1 LNHDA and CDR2 SQIVND (reference sequence). The CDR3 is 16 residues long.

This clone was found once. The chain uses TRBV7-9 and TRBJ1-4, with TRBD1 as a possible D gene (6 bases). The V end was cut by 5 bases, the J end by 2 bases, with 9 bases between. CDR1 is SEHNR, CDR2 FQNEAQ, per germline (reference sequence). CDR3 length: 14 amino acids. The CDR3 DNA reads TGTGCCAGCAGCCCACAGGGCACTAATGAAAAACTGTTTTTT. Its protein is CASSPQGTNEKLFF.

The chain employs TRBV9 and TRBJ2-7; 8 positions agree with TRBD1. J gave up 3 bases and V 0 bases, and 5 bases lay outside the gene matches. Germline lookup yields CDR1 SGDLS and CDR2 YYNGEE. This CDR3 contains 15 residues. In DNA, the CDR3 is TGTGCCAGCAGCGTAGGACAGGGGATTTTCTACGAGCAGTACTTC. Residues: CASSVGQGIFYEQYF.

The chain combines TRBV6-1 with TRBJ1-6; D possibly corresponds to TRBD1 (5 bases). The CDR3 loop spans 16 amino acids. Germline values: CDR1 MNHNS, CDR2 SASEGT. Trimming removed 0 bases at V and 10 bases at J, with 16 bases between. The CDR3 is CASSEALPREGSPLHF. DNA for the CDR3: TGTGCCAGCAGTGAAGCGCTTCCCAGGGAAGGATCACCCCTCCACTTT.

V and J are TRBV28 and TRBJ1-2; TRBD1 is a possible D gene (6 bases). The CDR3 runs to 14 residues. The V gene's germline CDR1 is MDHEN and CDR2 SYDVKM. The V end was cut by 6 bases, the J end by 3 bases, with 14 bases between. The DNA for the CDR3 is TGTGCCAGCAGACTACTAGGGGGGGACTATGGCTACACCTTC. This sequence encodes CASRLLGGDYGYTF.

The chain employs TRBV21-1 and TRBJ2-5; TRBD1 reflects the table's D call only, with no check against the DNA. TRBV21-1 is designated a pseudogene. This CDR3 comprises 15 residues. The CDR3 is CASSTWDRGRETQYF. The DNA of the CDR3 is TGTGCCAGCAGCACCTGGGACAGGGGCCGGGAGACCCAGTACTTC.

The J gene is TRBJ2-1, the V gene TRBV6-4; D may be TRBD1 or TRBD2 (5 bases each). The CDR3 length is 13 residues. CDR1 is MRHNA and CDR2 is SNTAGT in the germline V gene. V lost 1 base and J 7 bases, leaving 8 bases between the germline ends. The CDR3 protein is CASSDFWGNEQFF. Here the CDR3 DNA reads TGTGCCAGCAGTGACTTTTGGGGGAATGAGCAGTTCTTC.

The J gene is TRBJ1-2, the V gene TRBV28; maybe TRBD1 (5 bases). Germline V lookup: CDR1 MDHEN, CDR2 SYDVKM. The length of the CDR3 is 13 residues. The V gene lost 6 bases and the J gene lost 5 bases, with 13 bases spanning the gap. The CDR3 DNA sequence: TGTGCCAGCAGCATACAGGAGGGGTATGGCTACACCTTC. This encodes CASSIQEGYGYTF.

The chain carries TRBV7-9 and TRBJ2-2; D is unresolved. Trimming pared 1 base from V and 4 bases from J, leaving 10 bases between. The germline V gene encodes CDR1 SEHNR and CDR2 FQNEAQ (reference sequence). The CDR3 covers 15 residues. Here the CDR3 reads CASSLDGRGTGELFF. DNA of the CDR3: TGTGCCAGCAGCTTAGACGGTCGCGGCACCGGGGAGCTGTTTTTT.

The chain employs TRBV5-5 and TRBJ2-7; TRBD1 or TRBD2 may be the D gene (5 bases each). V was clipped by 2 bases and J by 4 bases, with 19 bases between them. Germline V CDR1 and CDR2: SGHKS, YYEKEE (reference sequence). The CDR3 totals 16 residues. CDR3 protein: CASSLTGTAIEYEQYF. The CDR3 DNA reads TGTGCCAGCAGCTTAACCGGGACGGCAATTGAGTACGAGCAGTACTTC.

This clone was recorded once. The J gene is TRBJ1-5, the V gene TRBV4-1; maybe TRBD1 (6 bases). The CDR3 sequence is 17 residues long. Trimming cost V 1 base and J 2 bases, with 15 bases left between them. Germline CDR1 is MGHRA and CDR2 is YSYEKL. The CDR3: CASSQGDGRGGNQPQHF. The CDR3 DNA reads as TGCGCCAGCAGCCAAGGGGATGGCAGGGGTGGCAATCAGCCCCAGCATTTT.

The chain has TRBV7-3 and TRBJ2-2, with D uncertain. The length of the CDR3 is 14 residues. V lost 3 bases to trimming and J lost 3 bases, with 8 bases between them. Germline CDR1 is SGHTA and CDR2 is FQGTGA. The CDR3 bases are TGTGCCAGCAGCTTTAATCGAGACACCGGGGAGCTGTTTTTT. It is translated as CASSFNRDTGELFF.